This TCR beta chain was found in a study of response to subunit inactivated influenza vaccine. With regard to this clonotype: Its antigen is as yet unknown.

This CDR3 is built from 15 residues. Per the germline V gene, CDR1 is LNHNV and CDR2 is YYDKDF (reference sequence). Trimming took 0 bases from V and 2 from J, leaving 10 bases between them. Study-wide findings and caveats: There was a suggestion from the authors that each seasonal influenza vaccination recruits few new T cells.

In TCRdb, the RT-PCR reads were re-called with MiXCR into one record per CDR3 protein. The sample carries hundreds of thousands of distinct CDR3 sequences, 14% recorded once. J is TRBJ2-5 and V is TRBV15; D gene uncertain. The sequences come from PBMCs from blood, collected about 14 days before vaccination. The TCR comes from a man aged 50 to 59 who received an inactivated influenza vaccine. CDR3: CATSRDPGPQETQYF. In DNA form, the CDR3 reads TGTGCCACCAGCAGAGATCCCGGACCACAAGAGACCCAGTACTTC.